A single TCR beta chain is shown here with its context. The data were taken from a study of T cell changes during pregnancy in multiple sclerosis. TCRdb keeps only in-frame clones here, not all; method: immunoSEQ multiplex PCR. The data show about 56,000 clones, 87% seen once. Trimming stripped 7 bases from V and 7 bases from J, with 22 bases between. Germline-derived CDR1 and CDR2 are LNHDA and SQIVND (reference sequence). The CDR3 has 15 amino acids. The sample taken for sequencing was peripheral blood from another person, used as feeder cells. This TCR derives from a human donor whose cells served as feeder cells for cultures in a pregnancy study. This rearrangement joins TRBV19 to TRBJ1-1; D is unresolved. Written as DNA, the CDR3 is TGTGCCAGTACCCCGTTGAGGGCCCGCGGTGATGAAGCTTTCTTT. As protein: CASTPLRARGDEAFF.